This TCR beta chain was sequenced in a study of T-cell memory formation after mild COVID-19. For the study at large: The TCR clusters were mostly specific to one donor. The study's findings and limits: Memory sampled before infection contained some responding clones, suggesting cross-reactive memory joined.

To note about this clonotype: The antigen is unknown.

MiXCR, run by TCRdb on the 5' RACE reads, gives a single entry per CDR3 protein. Here the sample spans 350,000 to 450,000 distinct CDR3 sequences, 20% to 25% being singletons. V lost 4 bases and J lost 6, with 16 bases in between. The CDR3 runs to 14 residues. Germline V gene sequence: CDR1 ENHRY, CDR2 SYGVKD. This TCR was recovered from an adult woman who had mild COVID-19 (a few samples of this study predate the infection). Cell type and time point are not known. The material sequenced was PBMCs or a T cell subset sorted from them (not recorded which). The chain is built from TRBV10-3 and TRBJ2-7; D perhaps matches TRBD1 (5 bases). For the CDR3, the DNA is TGTGCCATCAGTGTGTGGCAGGGAAAGGGCGAGCAGTACTTC. Its translation is CAISVWQGKGEQYF.